The rows below give T cell receptor beta chains drawn from one sample of a study of blood T cell repertoires in COVID-19. The method was immunoSEQ multiplex PCR; TCRdb's version includes in-frame clones alone and lacks a portion of them. This sample has fewer than 65,000 clones, with about 88% found just once. The sequencing sample was made of peripheral blood. All receptors come from a human donor in a cohort sampled during active COVID-19. Each CDR3 is given with its conserved first and last residue. The order of the fields is CDR3 DNA, CDR3 protein, CDR3 length, J gene, clone size, V gene, D gene. The D gene is left open where the match is weak. Only part of the rows carry a size: once, few, many, or a class if the clone is expanded.

TGTGCCAGCAGTTACGGGCGGGAGGGCCGGGCAGATACGCAGTATTTT	CASSYGREGRADTQYF	16	TRBJ2-3	.	TRBV6-2/TRBV6-3	TRBD2
TGTGCCAGCTCACAGGGGGCGCGGGTAAAACTGTTTTTT	CASSQGARVKLFF	13	TRBJ1-4	once	TRBV18	TRBD1
TGCGCCAGCAGCCAACAAATAGCGGGAGGGCATACCTACAATGAGCAGTTCTTC	CASSQQIAGGHTYNEQFF	18	TRBJ2-1	.	TRBV4-1	TRBD2
TGTGCCAGCAGCGTCGGGGGTTATTTTTGGGAGACCCAGTACTTC	CASSVGGYFWETQYF	15	TRBJ2-5	.	TRBV9	.
TGTGCCAGCAGAATGGGGACAGGGCTCGAGCAGTACTTC	CASRMGTGLEQYF	13	TRBJ2-7	.	TRBV2	TRBD1
TGTGCCAGCAGCTTCGCTGGGTGGGGCGGAACTGAAGCTTTCTTT	CASSFAGWGGTEAFF	15	TRBJ1-1	.	TRBV6-2/TRBV6-3	.
TGCAGCGTCCTACCGGGACAGCCTTACGAGCAGTACTTC	CSVLPGQPYEQYF	13	TRBJ2-7	few	TRBV29-1	TRBD1
TGTGCCAGCAGTGAGGGCTTAAGTACAAGCTTGGCTTTCTTT	CASSEGLSTSLAFF	14	TRBJ1-1	.	TRBV6-1	.
TGTGCCAGTAGTACTAGTCCCGGGACAGGGATCCAAGAGACCCAGTACTTC	CASSTSPGTGIQETQYF	17	TRBJ2-5	.	TRBV19	TRBD1
TGTGCCAGCAGTATATCCGGGACTAGGTTTTACGAGCAGTACTTC	CASSISGTRFYEQYF	15	TRBJ2-7	.	TRBV28	TRBD2
TGTGCCAGCAGCTTCTCCCGACAGGGGCCCACTGAAGCTTTCTTT	CASSFSRQGPTEAFF	15	TRBJ1-1	.	TRBV7-2	TRBD1
TGTGCCAGCAGTTTATATCCAGGGGTCTACGAGCAGTACTTC	CASSLYPGVYEQYF	14	TRBJ2-7	.	TRBV27	.
TGTGCCAGCAGCGTAGCCGGATTAGGGGACACTGAAGCTTTCTTT	CASSVAGLGDTEAFF	15	TRBJ1-1	.	TRBV9	.
TGTGCCAGCAGCATCCCGGGACAGGGGGCAAATGAGCAGTTCTTC	CASSIPGQGANEQFF	15	TRBJ2-1	.	TRBV7-8	TRBD1
TGTGCCAGCAGTTTCGGGAGTGAGACCCAGTACTTC	CASSFGSETQYF	12	TRBJ2-5	.	TRBV2	.
TGTGCCAGCAAACAGATCGCGGGGACTGGGGCCAACGTCCTGACTTTC	CASKQIAGTGANVLTF	16	TRBJ2-6	.	TRBV7-3	.
TGTGCCAGCAGCTTGAGCGACTCTGGGGCCAACGTCCTGACTTTC	CASSLSDSGANVLTF	15	TRBJ2-6	.	TRBV5-6	.
TGTGCCAGCAGCCGCGGCGGTGTTGAGCAGTTCTTC	CASSRGGVEQFF	12	TRBJ2-1	.	TRBV3-1/TRBV3-2	.
TGTGCCAGCAGATCCCACGACAGGGTTACTTCACCCCTCCACTTT	CASRSHDRVTSPLHF	15	TRBJ1-6	.	TRBV7-2	TRBD1
TGTGCCAGCAGTTTTAGCGGGAGGGGTGAGCAGTACTTC	CASSFSGRGEQYF	13	TRBJ2-7	.	TRBV6-5	TRBD2
TGTGCCAGCAGCTCCGGACAGGGCGGGCAGCCCCAGCATTTT	CASSSGQGGQPQHF	14	TRBJ1-5	few	TRBV7-9	TRBD1
TGTGCCAGCAGTGAATCGGGATACTCCTACGAGCAGTACTTC	CASSESGYSYEQYF	14	TRBJ2-7	.	TRBV25-1	.
TGCGCCAGCAGCCATACTAGCGGGGGGGCAATTACGGATACGCAGTATTTT	CASSHTSGGAITDTQYF	17	TRBJ2-3	.	TRBV4-3	TRBD2
TGTGCCAGCAGCGAACGGGACTATTTTCCCAACGAGCAGTACTTC	CASSERDYFPNEQYF	15	TRBJ2-7	.	TRBV7-2	TRBD2
TGCGCCAGCAGCCAAGAGGGGGGGAGGGAATGGGACTATGGCTACACCTTC	CASSQEGGREWDYGYTF	17	TRBJ1-2	.	TRBV4-3	.
TGTGCCAGCAGTGACGCCGGGGAGCTGTTTTTT	CASSDAGELFF	11	TRBJ2-2	.	TRBV25-1	.
TGTGCCAGCAGCCCATGGACAGACTCCTACGAGCAGTACTTC	CASSPWTDSYEQYF	14	TRBJ2-7	.	TRBV7-2	.
TGTGCTAGTGGTTTGGGCGGACTAGCGGGTAACGGGGAGCTGTTTTTT	CASGLGGLAGNGELFF	16	TRBJ2-2	.	TRBV12-5	TRBD2
TGTGCCAGCAGTTTATGGGGCAGGGGCGAGCAGTACTTC	CASSLWGRGEQYF	13	TRBJ2-7	.	TRBV27	.
TGCGCCAGCAGCCAAGATTCCCTCTTGCTAGCGGGAGTTGCGAATGAGCAGTTCTTC	CASSQDSLLLAGVANEQFF	19	TRBJ2-1	.	TRBV4-3	TRBD2
TGTGCCAGCAGCTTAACTAGCGGGAGAAACAATGAGCAGTTCTTC	CASSLTSGRNNEQFF	15	TRBJ2-1	.	TRBV7-2	TRBD2
TGTGCCACCAGCACAACAGGGACCGAAGCTTTCTTT	CATSTTGTEAFF	12	TRBJ1-1	.	TRBV15	.
TGTGCCAGCAGCCTAATAATTGGACAGGCTGCAGATACGCAGTATTTT	CASSLIIGQAADTQYF	16	TRBJ2-3	.	TRBV5-4	TRBD1
TGCAGCGTTGAAGCAGCGGGAGTTTCCTACAATGAGCAGTTCTTC	CSVEAAGVSYNEQFF	15	TRBJ2-1	.	TRBV29-1	TRBD2
TGTGCCATCAGTGAGTCTATCGGGGAGCCGCCGGGTGGCTACACCTTC	CAISESIGEPPGGYTF	16	TRBJ1-2	.	TRBV10-3	.
TGTGCCAGCAGTCCCGGGACTTTCCATAGCAATCAGCCCCAGCATTTT	CASSPGTFHSNQPQHF	16	TRBJ1-5	.	TRBV28	.
TGTGCCAGCGCTCGGGGGACTGAAGCTTTCTTT	CASARGTEAFF	11	TRBJ1-1	.	TRBV3-1/TRBV3-2	.
TGTGCCAGTTTTACAACAGGGGTCGGCTACACCTTC	CASFTTGVGYTF	12	TRBJ1-2	.	TRBV28	TRBD1
TGCAGCGTTGACGAGGGCTACGAGCAGTACTTC	CSVDEGYEQYF	11	TRBJ2-7	.	TRBV29-1	.
TGTGCCAGCAGCCAGTCCATTTTCGGGGGGGCAACGGACGAGCAGTACTTC	CASSQSIFGGATDEQYF	17	TRBJ2-7	.	TRBV3-1/TRBV3-2	TRBD2
TGCGCCAGCAGCCGAGGGGGGGCGGCTCAGAATGAGCAGTTCTTC	CASSRGGAAQNEQFF	15	TRBJ2-1	.	TRBV4-3	.